A single sample is the source of the 8 T cell receptor beta chains below, sequenced in a study of graft-versus-host responses after intestinal transplantation. Lamina propria and intraepithelial lymphocytes were released by processing graft tissue. Clones were sequenced by immunoSEQ multiplex PCR, and TCRdb holds only the in-frame ones, with some missing. The data hold around 13,000 clones, with 70% to 85% observed a single time. Sample: ileum tissue, taken 16 days after intestinal transplant. The receptors derive from a human patient who received an intestinal transplant, so some T cells may come from the graft donor.

The rearrangement links TRBV5-1 to TRBJ2-2; a weak D match, TRBD1 (6 bases). CDR3 length: 16 residues. CDR1 and CDR2 from the germline V gene are SGHRS and YFSETQ. Deletions cut 4 bases from V and 0 bases from J, with 13 bases between. The CDR3 DNA reads TGCGCCAGCAGCCGATACAGGGCCGCGAACACCGGGGAGCTGTTTTTT. Translating gives CASSRYRAANTGELFF.

This clone was detected only a few times. The V gene is TRBV29-1, the J gene TRBJ2-1, with 7 bases identical to TRBD1. Germline CDR1 reads SQVTM; CDR2 reads ANQGSEA. This CDR3 contains 16 residues. Unmatched junction bases numbered 14, after V lost 7 bases and J lost 2 bases. CDR3 DNA sequence: TGCAGCGCCGGGACAGCAACGTTAACCCCCTACAATGAGCAGTTCTTC. Protein: CSAGTATLTPYNEQFF.

The chain recombines TRBV5-1 with TRBJ2-7; perhaps TRBD1 as D (6 bases). The CDR3 sequence is 15 residues long. The germline V gene has CDR1 SGHRS and CDR2 YFSETQ. The ends were cut back, 4 bases at V and 0 bases at J, with 14 bases in the middle. DNA of the CDR3: TGCGCCAGCAGCGCCCTGACAGGTCGCTCCTACGAGCAGTACTTC. Translating it yields CASSALTGRSYEQYF.

The chain employs TRBV25-1 and TRBJ2-1; D is ambiguous. The V gene's germline CDR1 is MGHDK and CDR2 SYGVNS. Trimming stripped 5 bases from V and 0 bases from J, with 14 bases between. The CDR3 sequence is 16 residues long. The CDR3 loop reads CASSPTHPSSYNEQFF. In nucleotides, the CDR3 is TGTGCCAGCAGTCCTACCCATCCGAGCTCCTACAATGAGCAGTTCTTC. The full variable domain, rest sourced from reference TRBV25-1 and TRBJ2-1, is EADIYQTPRYLVIGTGKKITLECSQTMGHDKMYWYQQDPGMELHLIHYSYGVNSTEKGDLSSESTVSRIRTEHFPLTLESARPSHTSQYLCASSPTHPSSYNEQFFGPGTRLTVL.

The chain uses TRBV9 and TRBJ2-7; D ambiguous. Trimming pared 4 bases from V and 3 bases from J, leaving 17 bases between. Per germline, CDR1 SGDLS and CDR2 YYNGEE. This CDR3 region has 15 residues. The chain's CDR3 is CASSPTGTANYEQYF. For the CDR3, the DNA is TGTGCCAGCAGCCCAACGGGTACGGCTAACTACGAGCAGTACTTC.

V and J are TRBV19 and TRBJ1-1; TRBD1 matches at 10 bases. The germline gives CDR1 LNHDA, CDR2 SQIVND (reference sequence). V lost 4 bases and J lost 5; bases outside the gene matches: 1. The CDR3 has 13 residues. The CDR3 protein is CASSRTGGTEAFF. The CDR3 coding sequence is TGTGCCAGTAGTAGGACAGGGGGAACTGAAGCTTTCTTT.

The V gene is TRBV6-1, the J gene TRBJ2-1; 13 positions agree with TRBD2. The CDR3 extends over 14 amino acids. Germline V gene lookup returns CDR1 MNHNS and CDR2 SASEGT. V lost 4 bases to trimming and J lost 6 bases; unmatched junction nucleotides: 0. In DNA, the CDR3 is TGTGCCAGCAGTGGACTAGCGGGGGGCAATGAGCAGTTCTTC. Translated, it gives CASSGLAGGNEQFF.

The gene calls are TRBV4-3 and TRBJ2-7; TRBD1 agrees at 11 bases. With 1 base clipped from V and 4 bases from J, the junction kept 3 bases outside the gene matches. This CDR3 has 15 amino acids. Germline V lookup: CDR1 LGHNA, CDR2 YSLEER. The CDR3 bases are TGCGCCAGCAGCCAAGCCCGGGACAGGGGGTACGAGCAGTACTTC. This sequence encodes CASSQARDRGYEQYF.